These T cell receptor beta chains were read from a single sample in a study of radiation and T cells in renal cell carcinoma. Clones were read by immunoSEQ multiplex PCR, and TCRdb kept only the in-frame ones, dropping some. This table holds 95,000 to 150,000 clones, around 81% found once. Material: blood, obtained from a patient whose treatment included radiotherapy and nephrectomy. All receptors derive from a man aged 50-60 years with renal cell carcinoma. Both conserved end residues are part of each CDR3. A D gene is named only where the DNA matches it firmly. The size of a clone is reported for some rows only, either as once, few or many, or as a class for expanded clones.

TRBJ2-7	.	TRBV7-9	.	TGTGCCAGCAGCTTCCGGACACCCCAGGACGAGCAGTACTTC	CASSFRTPQDEQYF
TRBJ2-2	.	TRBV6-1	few	TGTGCCAGCAGTGGAGTTCGAACCGGGGAGCTGTTTTTT	CASSGVRTGELFF
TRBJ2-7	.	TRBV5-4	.	TGTGCCAGCAGCTTACGGGGGGCCCACGAGCAGTACTTC	CASSLRGAHEQYF
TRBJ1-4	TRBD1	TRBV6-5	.	TGTGCCAGCAGACCGGGACAGGCTAATGAAAAACTGTTTTTT	CASRPGQANEKLFF
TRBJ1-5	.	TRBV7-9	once	TGTGCCAGCACATACGGTGGAGGTAATCAGCCCCAGCATTTT	CASTYGGGNQPQHF
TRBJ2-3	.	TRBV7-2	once	TGTGCCAGCGTCCCGCGACAGGGGAGGGAGGATACGCAGTATTTT	CASVPRQGREDTQYF
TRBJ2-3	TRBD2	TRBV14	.	TGTGCCAGCAGCCAACAACTAGCGGGAGTAGGAGATACGCAGTATTTT	CASSQQLAGVGDTQYF
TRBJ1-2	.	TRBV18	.	TGTGCCAGCTCACCAGGAAACTATGGCTACACCTTC	CASSPGNYGYTF
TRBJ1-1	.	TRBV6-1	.	TGTGCCAGCAGTGAAGCTTCGAACACTGAAGCTTTCTTT	CASSEASNTEAFF
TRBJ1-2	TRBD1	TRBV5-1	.	TGCGCCAGCAGCACCCCCCGGGACAGCGGTTCCCACTATGGCTACACCTTC	CASSTPRDSGSHYGYTF
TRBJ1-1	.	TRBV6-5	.	TGTGCCAGCACCAGACGCGTGCCGATGAGTACTGAAGCTTTCTTT	CASTRRVPMSTEAFF
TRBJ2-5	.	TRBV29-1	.	TGCAGCGTTGACTTGGGGGTAGAGACCCAGTACTTC	CSVDLGVETQYF
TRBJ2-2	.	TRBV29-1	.	TGCAGCGTTGAAGGACAGATGAACACCGGGGAGCTGTTTTTT	CSVEGQMNTGELFF
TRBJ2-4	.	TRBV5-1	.	TGCGCCAGCACCTCTGAAGGGTTGGACATTCAGTACTTC	CASTSEGLDIQYF
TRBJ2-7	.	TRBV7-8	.	TGTGCCAGCAGCTTAACTGTAGTGGGGGAGCAGTACTTC	CASSLTVVGEQYF
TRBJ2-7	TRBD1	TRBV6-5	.	TGTGCCAGCAGCCCACAGGGGGTAGGCTCCTACGAGCAGTACTTC	CASSPQGVGSYEQYF
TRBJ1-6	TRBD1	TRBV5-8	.	TGTGCCAGCAGCATTGGACAGGGTTATCGGTCACCCCTCCACTTT	CASSIGQGYRSPLHF
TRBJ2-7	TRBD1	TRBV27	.	TGTGCCAGCAGTTTATCCGGGACAGGGTATTCCTACGAGCAGTACTTC	CASSLSGTGYSYEQYF
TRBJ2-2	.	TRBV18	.	TGTGCCAGCTCACCACCGGGAAGCACGAACACCGGGGAGCTGTTTTTT	CASSPPGSTNTGELFF
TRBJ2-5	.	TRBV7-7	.	TGTGCTAGCAGCTTTGGAGAAGGGGAGACCCAGTACTTC	CASSFGEGETQYF
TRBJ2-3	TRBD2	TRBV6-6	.	TGTGCCAGCAGTCACGCTAGCGGGAGCACGGATACGCAGTATTTT	CASSHASGSTDTQYF
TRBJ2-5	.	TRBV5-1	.	TGCGCCAGCAGCTCCTCGCCGGCAGAGACCCAGTACTTC	CASSSSPAETQYF
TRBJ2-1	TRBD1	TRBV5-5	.	TGTGCCAGCAGCTGGAGGACAGGGGACAATGAGCAGTTCTTC	CASSWRTGDNEQFF
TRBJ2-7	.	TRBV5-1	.	TGCGCCAGCAGCTTGGCTCCGGCCATCTCCTACGAGCAGTACTTC	CASSLAPAISYEQYF